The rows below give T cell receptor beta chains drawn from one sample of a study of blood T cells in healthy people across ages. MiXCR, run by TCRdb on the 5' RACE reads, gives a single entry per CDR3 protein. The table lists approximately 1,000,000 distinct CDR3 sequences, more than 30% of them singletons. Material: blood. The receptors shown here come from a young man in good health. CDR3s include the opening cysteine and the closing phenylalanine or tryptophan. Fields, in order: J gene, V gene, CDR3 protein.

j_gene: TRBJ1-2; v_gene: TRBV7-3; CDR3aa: CASSPGPYNYGYTF
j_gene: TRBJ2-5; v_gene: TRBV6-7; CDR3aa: CASSYRIERGETQYF
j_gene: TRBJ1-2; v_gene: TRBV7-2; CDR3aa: CASSITRQGDGYTF
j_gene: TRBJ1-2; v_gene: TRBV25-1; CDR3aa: CASSVPGTGGYTF
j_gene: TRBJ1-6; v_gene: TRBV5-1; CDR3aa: CASSSRGDSYNSPLHF
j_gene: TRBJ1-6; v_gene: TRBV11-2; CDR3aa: CASSLQGQLHF
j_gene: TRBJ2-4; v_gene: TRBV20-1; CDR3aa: CSARDQRRGGEGKNIQYF
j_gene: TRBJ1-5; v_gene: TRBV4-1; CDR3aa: CASSQEGQINQPQHF
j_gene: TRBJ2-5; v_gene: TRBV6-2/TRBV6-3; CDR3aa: CASKKTDGETQYF
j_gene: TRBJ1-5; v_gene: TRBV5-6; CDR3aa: CASSLGTGGFYGQPQHF
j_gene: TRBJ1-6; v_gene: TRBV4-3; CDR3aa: CASSQEVPTGSSYNSPLHF
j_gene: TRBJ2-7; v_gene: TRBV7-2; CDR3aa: CASSLVSAGSYEQYF
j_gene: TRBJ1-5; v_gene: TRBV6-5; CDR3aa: CASSARRGAQHF
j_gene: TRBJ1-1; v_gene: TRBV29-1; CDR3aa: CSVDGGITEAFF
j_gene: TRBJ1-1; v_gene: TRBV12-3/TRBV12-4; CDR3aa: CASKNTPGPHAFF
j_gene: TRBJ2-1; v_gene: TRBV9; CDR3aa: CASSVDWPIYNEQFF
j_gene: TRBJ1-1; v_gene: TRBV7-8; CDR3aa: CASSLRSELNTEAFF
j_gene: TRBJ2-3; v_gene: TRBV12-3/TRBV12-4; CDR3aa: CASTRLAPDTQYF
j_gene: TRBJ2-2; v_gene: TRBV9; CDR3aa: CASSAGLAGTTGELFF
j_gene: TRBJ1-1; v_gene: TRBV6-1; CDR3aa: CASSVLGGVNTEAFF
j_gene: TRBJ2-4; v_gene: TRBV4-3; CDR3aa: CASSQEPSGVLGNIQYF
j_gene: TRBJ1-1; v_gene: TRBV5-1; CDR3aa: CASSLAGQGATEAFF
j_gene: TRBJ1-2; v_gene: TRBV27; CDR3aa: CASSLSTVAGGYTF
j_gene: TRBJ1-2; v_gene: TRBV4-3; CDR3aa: CASSQDNHRRDGYTF
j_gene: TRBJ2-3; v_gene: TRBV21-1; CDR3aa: CASSKADRGRSDTQYF
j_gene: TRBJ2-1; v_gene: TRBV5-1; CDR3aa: CASSPGQGNNNEQFF
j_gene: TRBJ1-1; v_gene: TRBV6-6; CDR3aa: CASSPGWTGGAFF
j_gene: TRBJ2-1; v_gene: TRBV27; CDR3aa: CASSYAKTGGGGEFF
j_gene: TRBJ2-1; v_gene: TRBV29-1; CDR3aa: CSVEVSEGGQFF
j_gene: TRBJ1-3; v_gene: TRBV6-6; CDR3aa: CASSYGYYSGNTIYF
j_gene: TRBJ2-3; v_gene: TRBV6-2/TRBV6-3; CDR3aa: CASSFAPIGMDTQYF
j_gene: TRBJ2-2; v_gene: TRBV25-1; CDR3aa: CASSDLSGTPSATGELFF
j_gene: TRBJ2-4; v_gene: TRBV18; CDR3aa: CASSPTGESKNIQYF
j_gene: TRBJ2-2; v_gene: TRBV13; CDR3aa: CASSPGTSRRTGELFF
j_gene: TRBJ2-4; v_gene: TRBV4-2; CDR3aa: CASSQDRGEIAKNIQYF
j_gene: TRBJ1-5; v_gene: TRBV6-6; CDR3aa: CASGRQSNQPQHF
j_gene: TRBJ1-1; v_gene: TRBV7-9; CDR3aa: CASSLDRPGARSTEAFF
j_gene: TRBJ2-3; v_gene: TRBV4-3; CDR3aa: CASSRTWGAEDTQYF
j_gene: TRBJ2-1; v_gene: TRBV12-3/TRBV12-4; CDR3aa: CASTSPDTYLSYEQFF
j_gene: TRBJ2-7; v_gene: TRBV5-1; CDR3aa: CASPGRDSYEQYF
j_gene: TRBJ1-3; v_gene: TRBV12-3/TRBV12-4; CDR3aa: CASSLMSSGNTIYF
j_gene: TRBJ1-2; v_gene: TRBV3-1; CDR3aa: CASSPGRNYGYTF
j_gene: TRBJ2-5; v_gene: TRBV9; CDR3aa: CASNGGSHQETQYF
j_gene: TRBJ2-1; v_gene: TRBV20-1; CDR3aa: CSARATIGDNEQFF
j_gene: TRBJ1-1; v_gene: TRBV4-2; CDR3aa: CASSQSYGGNTEAFF
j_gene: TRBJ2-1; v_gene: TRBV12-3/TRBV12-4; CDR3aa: CASSIGQGAYNEQFF
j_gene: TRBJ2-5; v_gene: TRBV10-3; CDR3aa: CAIKATGPQETQYF
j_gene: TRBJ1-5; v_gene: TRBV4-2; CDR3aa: CASSLRGGAGNQPQHF
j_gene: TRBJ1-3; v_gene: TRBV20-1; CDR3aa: CSASGGYSGNTIYF
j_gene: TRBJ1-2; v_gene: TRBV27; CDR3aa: CASREQGTDYGYTF
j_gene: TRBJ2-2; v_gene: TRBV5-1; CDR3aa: CASSPISGNTGELFF
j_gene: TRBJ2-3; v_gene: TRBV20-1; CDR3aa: CSARDVGLSDTQYF
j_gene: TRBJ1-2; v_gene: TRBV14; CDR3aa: CASSQYRAHGYTF
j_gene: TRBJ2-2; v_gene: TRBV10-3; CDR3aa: CAIRTLAGGRTGELFF
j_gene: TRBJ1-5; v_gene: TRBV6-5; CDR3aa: CASSYSTELPQHF